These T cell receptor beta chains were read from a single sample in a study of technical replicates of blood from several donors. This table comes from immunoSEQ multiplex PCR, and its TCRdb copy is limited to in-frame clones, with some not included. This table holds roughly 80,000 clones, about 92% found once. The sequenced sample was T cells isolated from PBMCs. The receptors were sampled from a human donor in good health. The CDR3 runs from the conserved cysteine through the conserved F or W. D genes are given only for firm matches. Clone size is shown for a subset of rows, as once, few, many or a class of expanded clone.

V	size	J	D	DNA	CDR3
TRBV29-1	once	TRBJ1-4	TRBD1	TGCAGCGGGTTCGACAGGGGAGGTGAAAAACTGTTTTTT	CSGFDRGGEKLFF
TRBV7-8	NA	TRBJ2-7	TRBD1	TGTGCCAGCAGTCCGGACAGGGGGTACGAGCAGTACTTC	CASSPDRGYEQYF
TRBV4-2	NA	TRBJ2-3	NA	TGTGCCAGCAGCCAATTCTTACCCGGGACTACAGATACGCAGTATTTT	CASSQFLPGTTDTQYF
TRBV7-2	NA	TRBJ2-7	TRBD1	TGTGCCATTGCGGGGACAGGAGTTTACGAGCAGTACTTC	CAIAGTGVYEQYF
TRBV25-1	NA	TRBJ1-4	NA	TGTGCCAGCAGTGGTATCTTAGAAAAACTGTTTTTT	CASSGILEKLFF
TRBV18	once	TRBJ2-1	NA	TGTGCCAGCTCACCACCTGGGCGGGAAGGCAATGAGCAGTTCTTC	CASSPPGREGNEQFF
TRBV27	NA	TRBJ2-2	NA	TGTGCCAGCAGTTCTTCCCGGTTCCGGGAGCTGTTTTTT	CASSSSRFRELFF
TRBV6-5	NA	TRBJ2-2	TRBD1	TGTGCCAGTGGACAGGGAGGAAACACCGGGGAGCTGTTTTTT	CASGQGGNTGELFF
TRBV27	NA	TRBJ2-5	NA	TGTGCCAGCAGTTTATTTGGAGGGTCGTGGACCCAGTACTTC	CASSLFGGSWTQYF
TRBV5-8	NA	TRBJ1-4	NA	TGTGCCAGCAGCTCCACGGGAGCAACTAATGAAAAACTGTTTTTT	CASSSTGATNEKLFF
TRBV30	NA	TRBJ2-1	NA	TGTGCCTGGAGTCCGCTAGCGAATAATGAGCAGTTCTTC	CAWSPLANNEQFF
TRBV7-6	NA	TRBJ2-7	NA	TGTGCCAGCAGCTTGAGGGCCTTCTACGAGCAGTACTTC	CASSLRAFYEQYF
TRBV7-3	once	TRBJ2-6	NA	TGTGCCAGCAGCTTAGGCCCTGGGGCCAACGTCCTGACTTTC	CASSLGPGANVLTF
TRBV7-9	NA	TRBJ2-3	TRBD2	TGTGCCAGCAGCATACCGGGACTAGAGACGACAGATACGCAGTATTTT	CASSIPGLETTDTQYF
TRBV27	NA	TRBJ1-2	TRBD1	TGTGCCAGCACACCTACAGGGGGCACACGTGGCTACACCTTC	CASTPTGGTRGYTF
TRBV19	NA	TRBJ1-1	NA	TGTGCCAGTAGTATAGGGGGAGGGGACGGAGCTTTCTTT	CASSIGGGDGAFF
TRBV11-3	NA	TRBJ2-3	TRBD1	TGTGCCAGCAGCTCCAGGACAGGGTCTACAGATACGCAGTATTTT	CASSSRTGSTDTQYF
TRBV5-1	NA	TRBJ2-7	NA	TGCGCCAGCAGCCTGGACCCGGACAAAATTTACGAGCAGTACTTC	CASSLDPDKIYEQYF
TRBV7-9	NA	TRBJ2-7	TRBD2	TGTGCCAGCAGCCTACTAGCGGGAGACCACGAGCAGTACTTC	CASSLLAGDHEQYF
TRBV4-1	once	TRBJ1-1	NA	TGCGCCAGCGCGTTGGGGCCATACACTGAAGCTTTCTTT	CASALGPYTEAFF
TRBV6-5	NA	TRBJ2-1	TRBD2	TGTGCCAGCAGACGACTAGCGGGATTTAATGAGCAGTTCTTC	CASRRLAGFNEQFF
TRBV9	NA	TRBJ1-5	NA	TGTGCCAGCAGTGCTACAGGTACCGATCAGCCCCAGCATTTT	CASSATGTDQPQHF
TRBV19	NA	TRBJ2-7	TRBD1	TGTGCCAGTAGTATAGATAAGACAGGGGGCAGCGCCTACGAGCAGTACTTC	CASSIDKTGGSAYEQYF
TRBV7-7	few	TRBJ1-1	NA	TGTGCTAGCAGCGTTACGTCGGGCACTGAAGCTTTCTTT	CASSVTSGTEAFF
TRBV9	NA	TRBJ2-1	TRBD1	TGTGCCAGCAGCGGAACCGGGACAGTAAGATATTTTGAGCAGTTCTTC	CASSGTGTVRYFEQFF
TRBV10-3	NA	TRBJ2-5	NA	TGTGCCATCAGTAATTACAGGGATGGAGAGACCCAGTACTTC	CAISNYRDGETQYF
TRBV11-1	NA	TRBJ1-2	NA	TGTGCCAGCAGCTTTAACAGAGACGGATACGGCTACACCTTC	CASSFNRDGYGYTF
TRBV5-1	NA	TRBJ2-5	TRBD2	TGCGCCAGCAGCCAGCTACTAGCGCGCTCCCAAGAGACCCAGTACTTC	CASSQLLARSQETQYF
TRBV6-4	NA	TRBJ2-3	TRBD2	TGTGCCAGCAGTGACTCCAGCGGGATGAATACGCAGTATTTT	CASSDSSGMNTQYF
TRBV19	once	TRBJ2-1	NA	TGTGCCAGTAGTATCGCCCTTTATAGCGGAAATGAGCAGTTCTTC	CASSIALYSGNEQFF
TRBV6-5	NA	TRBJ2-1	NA	TGTGCCAGCTCCAGATTAGGCCCTAGCAATGAGCAGTTCTTC	CASSRLGPSNEQFF
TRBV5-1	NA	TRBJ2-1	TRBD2	TGCGCCAGCAGCTTGCGGACGGGAGGACAAGGTGAGCAGTTCTTC	CASSLRTGGQGEQFF
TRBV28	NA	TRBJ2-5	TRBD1	TGTGCCAGCAGCCCTGAGGGGACAGGGGTACAAGAGACCCAGTACTTC	CASSPEGTGVQETQYF